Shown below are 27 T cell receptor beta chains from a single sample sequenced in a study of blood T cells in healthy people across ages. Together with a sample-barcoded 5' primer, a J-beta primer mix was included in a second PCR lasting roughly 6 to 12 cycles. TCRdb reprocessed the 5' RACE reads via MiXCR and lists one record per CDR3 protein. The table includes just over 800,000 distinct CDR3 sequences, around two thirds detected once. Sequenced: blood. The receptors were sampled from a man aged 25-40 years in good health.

The CDR3 region is CASSQVGTPEKLFF. DNA of the CDR3: TGTGCCAGCAGCCAAGTAGGGACACCAGAAAAACTGTTTTTT. The rearrangement links TRBV14 to TRBJ1-4; possibly TRBD1 for D (6 bases). The length of the CDR3 is 14 residues. CDR1 SGHDN and CDR2 FVKESK come from the germline V gene. V was shortened by 1 base and J by 8 bases, with 11 bases between the two germline ends. Complete variable domain (other parts from reference TRBV14 and TRBJ1-4): EAGVTQFPSHSVIEKGQTVTLRCDPISGHDNLYWYRRVMGKEIKFLLHFVKESKQDESGMPNNRFLAERTGGTYSTLKVQPAELEDSGVYFCASSQVGTPEKLFFGSGTQLSVL.

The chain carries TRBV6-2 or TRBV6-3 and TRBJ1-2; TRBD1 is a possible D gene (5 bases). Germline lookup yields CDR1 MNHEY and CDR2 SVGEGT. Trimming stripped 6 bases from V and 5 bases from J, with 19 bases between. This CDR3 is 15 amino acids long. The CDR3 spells CASRRLGTESYGYTF. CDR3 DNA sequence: TGTGCCAGCAGACGCCTTGGGACTGAGAGTTATGGCTACACCTTC.

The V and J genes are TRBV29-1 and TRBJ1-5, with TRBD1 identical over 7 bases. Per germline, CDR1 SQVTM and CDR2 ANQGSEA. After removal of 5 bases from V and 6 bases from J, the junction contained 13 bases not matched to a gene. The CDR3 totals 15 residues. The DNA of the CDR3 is TGCAGCGTTAGGGACAGCGGCAGAGCAGGTCAGCCCCAGCATTTT. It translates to CSVRDSGRAGQPQHF.

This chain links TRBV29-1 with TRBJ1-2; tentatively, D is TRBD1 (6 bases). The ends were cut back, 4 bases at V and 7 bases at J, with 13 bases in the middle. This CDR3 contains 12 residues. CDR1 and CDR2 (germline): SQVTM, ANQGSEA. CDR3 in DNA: TGCAGCGTTGGGGGGGGGCCTGGTGGCTACACCTTC. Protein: CSVGGGPGGYTF.

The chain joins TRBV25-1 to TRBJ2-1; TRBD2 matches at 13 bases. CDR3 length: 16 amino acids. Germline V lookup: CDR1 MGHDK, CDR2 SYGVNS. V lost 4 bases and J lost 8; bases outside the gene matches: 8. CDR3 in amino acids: CASSGTSGGATDEQFF. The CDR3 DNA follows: TGTGCCAGCAGTGGAACTAGCGGGGGGGCCACAGATGAGCAGTTCTTC.

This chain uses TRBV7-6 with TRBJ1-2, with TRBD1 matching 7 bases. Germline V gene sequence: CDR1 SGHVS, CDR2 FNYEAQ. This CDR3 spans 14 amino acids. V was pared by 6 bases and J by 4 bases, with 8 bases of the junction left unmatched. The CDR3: CASSQRGRGYGYTF. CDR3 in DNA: TGTGCCAGCAGTCAGAGGGGGCGCGGCTATGGCTACACCTTC.

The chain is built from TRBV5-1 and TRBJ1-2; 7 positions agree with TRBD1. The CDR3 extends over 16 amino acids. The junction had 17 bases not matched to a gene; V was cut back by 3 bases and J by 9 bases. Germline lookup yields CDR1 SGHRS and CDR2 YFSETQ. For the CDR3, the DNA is TGCGCCAGCAGCTCCGGACAGGCCCGAACCCTATGGAGCTACACCTTC. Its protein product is CASSSGQARTLWSYTF.

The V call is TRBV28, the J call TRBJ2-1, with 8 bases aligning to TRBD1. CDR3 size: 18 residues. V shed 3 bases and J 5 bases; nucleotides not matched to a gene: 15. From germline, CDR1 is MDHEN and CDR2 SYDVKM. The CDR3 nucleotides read TGTGCCAGCAGTTTCCGCACAGGGGGACAGGTGATCCACAATGAGCAGTTCTTC. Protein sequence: CASSFRTGGQVIHNEQFF.

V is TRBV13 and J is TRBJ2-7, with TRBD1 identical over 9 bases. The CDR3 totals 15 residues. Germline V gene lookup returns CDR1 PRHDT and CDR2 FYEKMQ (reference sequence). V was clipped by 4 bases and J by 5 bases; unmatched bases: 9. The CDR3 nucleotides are TGTGCCAGCAGCTCAGTACTGGGACAGGGTAACGAGCAGTACTTC. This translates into CASSSVLGQGNEQYF.

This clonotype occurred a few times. CDR3 region: CASSRHLGVKILPPPDEQYF. The CDR3 DNA is TGTGCCAGCAGCCGCCACCTGGGAGTCAAGATCCTTCCCCCACCCGACGAGCAGTACTTC. The chain has TRBV4-2 and TRBJ2-5; a possible D gene is TRBD2 (5 bases). The assigned J gene may be wrong: the sequence end matches TRBJ2-7 better. CDR1 is LGHNA, CDR2 YNFKEQ, per germline. The CDR3 contains 20 residues.

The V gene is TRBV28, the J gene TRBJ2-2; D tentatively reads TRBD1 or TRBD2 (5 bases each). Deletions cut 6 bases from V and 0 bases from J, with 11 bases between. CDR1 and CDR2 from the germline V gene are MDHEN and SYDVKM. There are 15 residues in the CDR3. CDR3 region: CASSGGTANTGELFF. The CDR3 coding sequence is TGTGCCAGCAGCGGTGGGACGGCGAACACCGGGGAGCTGTTTTTT.

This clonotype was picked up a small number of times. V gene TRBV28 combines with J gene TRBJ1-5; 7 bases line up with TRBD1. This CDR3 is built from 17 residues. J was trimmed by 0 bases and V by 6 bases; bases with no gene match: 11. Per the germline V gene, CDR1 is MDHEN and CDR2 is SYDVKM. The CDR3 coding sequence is TGTGCCAGCAGGTCCCGGACAGGAACATATAGCAATCAGCCCCAGCATTTT. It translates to CASRSRTGTYSNQPQHF. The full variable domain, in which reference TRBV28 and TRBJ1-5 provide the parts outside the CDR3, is DVKVTQSSRYLVKRTGEKVFLECVQDMDHENMFWYRQDPGLGLRLIYFSYDVKMKEKGDIPEGYSVSREKKERFSLILESASTNQTSMYLCASRSRTGTYSNQPQHFGDGTRLSIL.

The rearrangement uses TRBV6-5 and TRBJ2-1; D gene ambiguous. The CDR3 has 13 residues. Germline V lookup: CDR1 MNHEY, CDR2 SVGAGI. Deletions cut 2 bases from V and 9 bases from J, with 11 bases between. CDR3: CASSYNRWGEQFF. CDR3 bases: TGTGCCAGCAGTTACAATAGGTGGGGTGAGCAGTTCTTC.

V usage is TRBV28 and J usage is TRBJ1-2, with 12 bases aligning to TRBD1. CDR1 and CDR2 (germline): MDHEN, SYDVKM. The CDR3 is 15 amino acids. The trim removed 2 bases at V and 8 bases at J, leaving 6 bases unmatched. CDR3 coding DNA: TGTGCCAGCAGTTTACCGGGACAGGGGGCGGTCGGCTACACCTTC. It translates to CASSLPGQGAVGYTF.

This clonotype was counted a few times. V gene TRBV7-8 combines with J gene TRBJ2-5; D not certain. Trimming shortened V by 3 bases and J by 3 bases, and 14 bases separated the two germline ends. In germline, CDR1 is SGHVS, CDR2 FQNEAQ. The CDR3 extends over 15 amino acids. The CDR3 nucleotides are TGTGCCAGCAGCTTCCTTGGTAGGAGTAAAGAGACCCAGTACTTC. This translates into CASSFLGRSKETQYF.

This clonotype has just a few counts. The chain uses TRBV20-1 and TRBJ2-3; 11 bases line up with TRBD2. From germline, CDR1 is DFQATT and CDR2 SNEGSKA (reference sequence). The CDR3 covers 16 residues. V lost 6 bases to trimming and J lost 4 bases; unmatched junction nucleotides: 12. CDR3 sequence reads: CSAEGLADAPADTQYF. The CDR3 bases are TGCAGTGCAGAGGGACTAGCGGACGCCCCGGCAGATACGCAGTATTTT.

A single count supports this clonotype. CDR3 in amino acids: CASSFFRADTQYF. The CDR3, as DNA: TGTGCCAGCAGCTTCTTTAGGGCAGATACGCAGTATTTT. The genes are TRBV7-8 and TRBJ2-3; no firm D call. V lost 3 bases and J lost 4, with 8 bases in between. CDR3 length: 13 amino acids. The germline CDR1 and CDR2 sequences are SGHVS and FQNEAQ.

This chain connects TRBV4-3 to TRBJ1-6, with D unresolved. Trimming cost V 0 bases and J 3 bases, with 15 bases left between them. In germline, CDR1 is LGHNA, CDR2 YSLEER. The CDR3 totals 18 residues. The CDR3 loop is CASSQDFFGRSYNSPLHF. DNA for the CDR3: TGCGCCAGCAGCCAAGATTTCTTTGGCCGTAGCTATAATTCACCCCTCCACTTT.

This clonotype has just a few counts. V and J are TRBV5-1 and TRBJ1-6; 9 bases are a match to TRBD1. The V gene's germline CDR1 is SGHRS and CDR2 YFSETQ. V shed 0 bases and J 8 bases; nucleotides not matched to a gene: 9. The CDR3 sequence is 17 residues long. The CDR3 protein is CASSLGTGGSPDSPLHF. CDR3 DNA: TGCGCCAGCAGCTTGGGTACAGGGGGCAGTCCGGATTCACCCCTCCACTTT.

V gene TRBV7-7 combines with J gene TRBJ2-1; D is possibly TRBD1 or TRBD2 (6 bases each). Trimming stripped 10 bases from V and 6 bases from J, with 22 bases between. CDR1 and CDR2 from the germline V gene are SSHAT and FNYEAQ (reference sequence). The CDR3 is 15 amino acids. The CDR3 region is CATLPWGAGGNEQFF. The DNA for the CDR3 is TGTGCCACCTTACCATGGGGGGCTGGGGGCAATGAGCAGTTCTTC.

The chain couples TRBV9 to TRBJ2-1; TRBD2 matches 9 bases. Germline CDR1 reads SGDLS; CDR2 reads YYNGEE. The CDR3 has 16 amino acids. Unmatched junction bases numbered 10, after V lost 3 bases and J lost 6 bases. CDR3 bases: TGTGCCAGCAGCGCCCGCGGGGGGGGTTTTTTCAATGAGCAGTTCTTC. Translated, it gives CASSARGGGFFNEQFF.

The chain's CDR3 is CASSQGWGAFEQYF. The CDR3 nucleotides read TGTGCCAGCAGCCAAGGATGGGGGGCCTTCGAGCAGTACTTC. This rearrangement joins TRBV14 to TRBJ2-5; D is perhaps TRBD1 or TRBD2 (6 bases each). With the DNA end fitting TRBJ2-7 better, the J assignment may be wrong. This CDR3 contains 14 residues. CDR1 and CDR2 (germline): SGHDN, FVKESK.

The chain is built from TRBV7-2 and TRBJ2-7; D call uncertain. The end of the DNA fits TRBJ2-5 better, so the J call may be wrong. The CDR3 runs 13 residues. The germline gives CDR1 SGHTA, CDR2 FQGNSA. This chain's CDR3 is CASSPMGWETQYF. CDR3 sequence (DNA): TGTGCCAGCAGCCCCATGGGATGGGAGACCCAGTACTTC.

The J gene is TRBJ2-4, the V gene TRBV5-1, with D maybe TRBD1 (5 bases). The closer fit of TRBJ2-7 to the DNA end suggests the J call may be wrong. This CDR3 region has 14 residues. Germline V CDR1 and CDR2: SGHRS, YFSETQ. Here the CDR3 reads CASRFASGLYEQYF. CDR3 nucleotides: TGCGCCAGCAGATTCGCGTCAGGGTTGTACGAGCAGTACTTC.

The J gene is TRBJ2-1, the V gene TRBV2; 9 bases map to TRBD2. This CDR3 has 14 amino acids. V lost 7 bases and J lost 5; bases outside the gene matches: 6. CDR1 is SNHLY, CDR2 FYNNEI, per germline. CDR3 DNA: TGTGCCAGCATGGTAGCGGGGGCGGACAATGAGCAGTTCTTC. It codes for CASMVAGADNEQFF.

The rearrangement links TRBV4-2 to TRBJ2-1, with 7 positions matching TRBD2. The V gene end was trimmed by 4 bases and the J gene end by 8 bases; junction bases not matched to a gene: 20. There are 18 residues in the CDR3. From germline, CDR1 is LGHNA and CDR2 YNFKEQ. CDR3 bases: TGTGCCAGCAGCCTGCAAGAGGTATTTCGGGGGGACGGGGATGAGCAGTTCTTC. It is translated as CASSLQEVFRGDGDEQFF.

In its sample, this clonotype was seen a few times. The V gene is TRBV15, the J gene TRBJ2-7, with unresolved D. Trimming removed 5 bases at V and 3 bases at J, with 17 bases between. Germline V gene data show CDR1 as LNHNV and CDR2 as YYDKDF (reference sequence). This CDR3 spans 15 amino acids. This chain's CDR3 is CATSSPQGGIYEQYF. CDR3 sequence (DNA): TGTGCCACCAGCTCGCCCCAAGGCGGAATCTACGAGCAGTACTTC.